Listed here are 22 T cell receptor beta chains from one sample, sequenced in a study of PD-1 blockade in classical Hodgkin lymphoma (dated by TCRdb to about 2020). In light of the paper, this sample's time point label describes: cycle 4 day 1 (C4D1), after five to seven weeks of nivolumab. All trial patients had relapsed after autologous stem cell transplantation, with cohorts A, B and C differing in prior brentuximab vedotin exposure. The library relied on the immunoSEQ multiplex PCR assay. TCRdb stores this immuneACCESS table with in-frame sequences only. Part of the clones is absent; in the studies checked, under half of the shortfall reflects unresolved V genes, and no reason is known for the rest. Here the sample has around 50,000 clones; about 80% occur a single time. The ten largest account for approximately 12% of the sample. The sample was peripheral blood mononuclear cells (PBMCs), taken before the fourth cycle of nivolumab. These receptors all come from a human donor with classical Hodgkin lymphoma.

This clone showed up many times. Here the CDR3 DNA reads TGTGCCAGCACCCCCCTCGGGGTGGGTGGAGAGGCAGCTTTCTTT. It translates to CASTPLGVGGEAAFF. This sequence joins TRBV25-1 and TRBJ1-1; no reliable D call. Germline CDR1 and CDR2: MGHDK and SYGVNS. The CDR3 is 15 residues long. The V gene lost 7 bases and the J gene lost 10 bases, with 25 bases spanning the gap.

This clone has more than one count but fewer than ten. V usage is TRBV4-1 and J usage is TRBJ1-3; D not certain. With 4 bases removed from V and 0 bases from J, the gap between germline ends came to 4 bases. Germline CDR1 is MGHRA and CDR2 is YSYEKL. CDR3 length: 13 residues. DNA for the CDR3: TGCGCCAGCAGCCCTTACTCTGGAAACACCATATATTTT. This translates into CASSPYSGNTIYF.

This clone was seen only once. This chain connects TRBV27 to TRBJ2-3; 9 bases fit TRBD1. CDR3 length: 16 residues. J gave up 5 bases and V 6 bases, and 12 bases lay outside the gene matches. Germline V gives CDR1 MNHEY, CDR2 SMNVEV (reference sequence). CDR3: CASSLGQGYEGDTQYF. In DNA form, the CDR3 reads TGTGCCAGCAGCCTGGGACAGGGCTATGAGGGAGATACGCAGTATTTT.

The genes are TRBV5-1 and TRBJ2-1, with D maybe TRBD2 (6 bases). Germline V gene lookup returns CDR1 SGHRS and CDR2 YFSETQ. Deletions cut 5 bases from V and 2 bases from J, with 14 bases between. The CDR3 has 15 amino acids. CDR3 DNA: TGCGCCAGCAGAATCCTAGCGTCCCCCTACAATGAGCAGTTCTTC. It codes for CASRILASPYNEQFF.

V and J are TRBV7-9 and TRBJ2-7, with D perhaps TRBD1 or TRBD2 (5 bases each). V dropped 5 bases and J dropped 8 bases, with 13 bases sitting between them. This CDR3 is 12 amino acids long. The germline gives CDR1 SEHNR, CDR2 FQNEAQ (reference sequence). The CDR3 protein is CASSPQDGKQYF. CDR3 coding DNA: TGTGCCAGCAGCCCACAGGACGGGAAGCAGTACTTC. The entire variable domain, with the rest obtained from reference TRBV7-9 and TRBJ2-7, is as follows: DTGVSQNPRHKITKRGQNVTFRCDPISEHNRLYWYRQTLGQGPEFLTYFQNEAQLEKSRLLSDRFSAERPKGSFSTLEIQRTEQGDSAMYLCASSPQDGKQYFGPGTRLTVT.

V and J are TRBV27 and TRBJ2-2, with D possibly TRBD2 on 5 matching bases. In germline, CDR1 is MNHEY, CDR2 SMNVEV (reference sequence). V lost 2 bases to trimming and J lost 6 bases, with 7 bases between them. The CDR3 length is 13 residues. The CDR3 DNA follows: TGTGCCAGCAGTTTACAAGCGGCCGGGGAGCTGTTTTTT. It is translated as CASSLQAAGELFF.

This rearrangement joins TRBV28 to TRBJ2-3, with 8 nucleotides matching TRBD2. In germline, CDR1 is MDHEN, CDR2 SYDVKM. Losses at the gene ends were 8 bases for V and 2 bases for J; bases not matched to a gene: 6. This CDR3 is 14 amino acids long. Here the CDR3 DNA reads TGTGCCAGCGGGCGAGCGGGAGACACAGATACGCAGTATTTT. Protein product: CASGRAGDTDTQYF.

The chain employs TRBV28 and TRBJ2-7; 7 bases align to TRBD1. V trimming: 3 bases; J trimming: 1 base; junction bases outside the gene matches: 15. This CDR3 contains 18 residues. From germline, CDR1 is MDHEN and CDR2 SYDVKM. The CDR3 nucleotides are TGTGCCAGCAGTTTGTTACCTCCGGGACAGTTTAGGTCCTACGAGCAGTACTTC. Translating gives CASSLLPPGQFRSYEQYF.

The V and J genes are TRBV9 and TRBJ1-1; 9 bases map to TRBD1. The length of the CDR3 is 16 residues. The germline CDR1 and CDR2 sequences are SGDLS and YYNGEE. V gave up 3 bases and J gave up 4 bases; unmatched junction bases: 10. The CDR3 loop is CASSAQRTGESTEAFF. CDR3 DNA: TGTGCCAGCAGCGCTCAAAGGACAGGGGAAAGCACTGAAGCTTTCTTT. Variable domain in full (rest from reference TRBV9 and TRBJ1-1): DSGVTQTPKHLITATGQRVTLRCSPRSGDLSVYWYQQSLDQGLQFLIQYYNGEERAKGNILERFSAQQFPDLHSELNLSSLELGDSALYFCASSAQRTGESTEAFFGQGTRLTVV.

This clone showed up many times. CDR3 region: CASSTGEGEQYF. CDR3 sequence (DNA): TGTGCCAGCTCAACAGGGGAGGGCGAGCAGTACTTC. The V and J genes are TRBV18 and TRBJ2-7; D tentatively reads TRBD1 or TRBD2 (7 bases each). CDR3 size: 12 residues. The germline V gene has CDR1 KGHSH and CDR2 LQKENI. V lost 5 bases, J lost 6 bases, and 11 bases lay in between.

A note on this clone: Other DNA sequences in this sample translate to the same CDR3. V is TRBV7-8 and J is TRBJ2-2, with D unresolved. The CDR3 spans 14 residues. Germline V gene data show CDR1 as SGHVS and CDR2 as FQNEAQ. Trimming pared 5 bases from V and 1 base from J, leaving 8 bases between. This chain's CDR3 is CASSGILNTGELFF. The CDR3 DNA is TGTGCCAGCAGCGGTATTCTGAACACCGGGGAGCTGTTTTTT.

The CDR3: CASSLNRYEQYF. CDR3 in DNA: TGTGCCAGCAGTCTGAATAGGTACGAGCAGTACTTC. This rearrangement joins TRBV6-5 to TRBJ2-5, with D unresolved. The J call may not be correct, given that the DNA end is closer to TRBJ2-7. The CDR3 has 12 residues. CDR1 and CDR2 (germline): MNHEY, SVGAGI.

This chain joins TRBV6-1 and TRBJ2-2, with unresolved D. The V end was cut by 5 bases, the J end by 2 bases, with 12 bases between. The germline CDR1 and CDR2 sequences are MNHNS and SASEGT. The CDR3 runs to 15 residues. CDR3 nucleotide sequence: TGTGCCAGCAGTTTCCTGACACTTAACACCGGGGAGCTGTTTTTT. This encodes CASSFLTLNTGELFF.

The chain combines TRBV21-1 with TRBJ2-3; the table assigns TRBD1, which was not confirmed against the DNA. TRBV21-1 is labeled a pseudogene. The CDR3 length is 17 residues. CDR3 in DNA: TGTGCCAGCAGCAAAGCGGGTCAGGGGAGAGGCACAGATACGCAGTATTTT. It is translated as CASSKAGQGRGTDTQYF.

This clone was found a few times. V usage is TRBV7-9 and J usage is TRBJ2-1; D is perhaps TRBD1 (5 bases). The V end was cut by 5 bases, the J end by 8 bases, with 13 bases between. This CDR3 comprises 13 residues. The germline V gene encodes CDR1 SEHNR and CDR2 FQNEAQ (reference sequence). The CDR3 bases are TGTGCCAGCAGCATCGTAGGGGCCGATGAGCAGTTCTTC. Translated, it gives CASSIVGADEQFF.

The chain recombines TRBV7-8 with TRBJ1-1; the match to TRBD1 covers 8 bases. This CDR3 spans 15 amino acids. With V trimmed by 4 bases and J by 6 bases, 10 bases remained unmatched. The V gene's germline CDR1 is SGHVS and CDR2 FQNEAQ. Written as DNA, the CDR3 is TGTGCCAGCAGCTCAAGGACAGGGATATTCCCTGAAGCTTTCTTT. This encodes CASSSRTGIFPEAFF.

V gene TRBV7-2 combines with J gene TRBJ1-2; TRBD1 matches at 7 bases. Germline lookup yields CDR1 SGHTA and CDR2 FQGNSA. V shed 3 bases, J shed 8 bases, and the junction held 18 bases outside the gene matches. The CDR3 covers 17 residues. The CDR3 loop reads CASSFLGTVGLQSGYTF. CDR3 DNA: TGTGCCAGCAGCTTTTTAGGGACAGTGGGCCTCCAATCAGGCTACACCTTC.

The rearrangement uses TRBV11-2 and TRBJ2-1, with TRBD2 matching over 9 bases. The V gene end was trimmed by 6 bases and the J gene end by 4 bases; junction bases not matched to a gene: 10. Germline CDR1 reads SGHAT; CDR2 reads FQNNGV. The CDR3 runs to 16 residues. CDR3 nucleotide sequence: TGTGCCAGCAGACCGCCCGGAGCGGGGGGTTACAATGAGCAGTTCTTC. Residues: CASRPPGAGGYNEQFF.

In this sample, this clone turned up a few times. The CDR3 region has the DNA TGTGCCCGGGGGAGCGGGAATGAGCAGTTCTTC. It translates to CARGSGNEQFF. The gene calls are TRBV6-1 and TRBJ2-1, with D possibly TRBD2 on 6 matching bases. CDR1 is MNHNS, CDR2 SASEGT, per germline. The V end was cut by 11 bases, the J end by 7 bases, with 12 bases between. This CDR3 has 11 amino acids.

The V call is TRBV7-8, the J call TRBJ2-3, with TRBD2 matching 9 bases. CDR1 and CDR2 (germline): SGHVS, FQNEAQ. CDR3 size: 16 residues. Trimming cost V 5 bases and J 2 bases; bases outside gene matches: 8. CDR3 coding DNA: TGTGCCAGCAGCCCGGGACTAGCCTCTACCACAGATACGCAGTATTTT. Protein: CASSPGLASTTDTQYF.

This clone was picked up a small number of times. The genes are TRBV10-2 and TRBJ2-3; D is possibly TRBD2 (6 bases). This CDR3 has 12 amino acids. V lost 1 base and J lost 11, with 10 bases in between. Germline V gene lookup returns CDR1 WSHSY and CDR2 SAAADI. CDR3 protein: CASSEFSGGQYF. The CDR3 DNA reads TGCGCCAGCAGTGAGTTTTCCGGGGGGCAGTATTTT.

This clone appeared a single time. The J gene is TRBJ2-7, the V gene TRBV10-2, with TRBD2 matching over 7 bases. Losses at the gene ends were 7 bases for V and 3 bases for J; bases not matched to a gene: 9. The CDR3 totals 14 residues. Germline assignment: CDR1 WSHSY and CDR2 SAAADI. The CDR3 coding sequence is TGCGCCAGCACGGATCCAGCGGGAATCTACGAGCAGTACTTC. Translated: CASTDPAGIYEQYF.